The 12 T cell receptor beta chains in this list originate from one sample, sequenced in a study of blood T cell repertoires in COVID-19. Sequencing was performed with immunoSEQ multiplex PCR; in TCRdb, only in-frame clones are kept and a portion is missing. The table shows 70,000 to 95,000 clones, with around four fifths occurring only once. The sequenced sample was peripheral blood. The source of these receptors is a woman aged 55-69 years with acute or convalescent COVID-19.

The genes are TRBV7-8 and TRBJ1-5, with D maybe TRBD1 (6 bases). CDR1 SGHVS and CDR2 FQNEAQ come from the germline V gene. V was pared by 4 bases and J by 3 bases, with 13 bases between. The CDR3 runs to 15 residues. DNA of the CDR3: TGTGCCAGCAGCTCCAGGGGAAACGACAATCAGCCCCAGCATTTT. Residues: CASSSRGNDNQPQHF.

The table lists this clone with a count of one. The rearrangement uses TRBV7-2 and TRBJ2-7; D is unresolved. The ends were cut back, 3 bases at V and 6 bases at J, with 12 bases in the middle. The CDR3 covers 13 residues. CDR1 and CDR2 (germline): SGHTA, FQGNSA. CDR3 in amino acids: CASSFRTGPEQYF. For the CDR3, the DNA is TGTGCCAGCAGCTTTCGTACTGGGCCCGAGCAGTACTTC.

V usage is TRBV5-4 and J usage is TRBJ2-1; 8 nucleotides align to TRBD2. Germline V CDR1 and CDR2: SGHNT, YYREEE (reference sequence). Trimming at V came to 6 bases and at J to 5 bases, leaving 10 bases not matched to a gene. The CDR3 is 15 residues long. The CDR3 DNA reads TGTGCCAGCAAACCAAGCGGGGGACTCGACAATGAGCAGTTCTTC. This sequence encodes CASKPSGGLDNEQFF.

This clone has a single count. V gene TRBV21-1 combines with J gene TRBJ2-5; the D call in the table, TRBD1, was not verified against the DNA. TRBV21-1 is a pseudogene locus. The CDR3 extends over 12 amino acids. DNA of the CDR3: TGTGCCAGCATGGGCAGACAAGAGACCCAGTACTTC. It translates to CASMGRQETQYF.

For the CDR3, the DNA is TGTGCCAGCAGTCGGGAAACCGATTATGAAGCTTTCTTT. Translating gives CASSRETDYEAFF. The chain has TRBV28 and TRBJ1-1; no definite D call. CDR1 and CDR2 (germline): MDHEN, SYDVKM. Trimming pared 5 bases from V and 7 bases from J, leaving 14 bases between. The CDR3 runs 13 residues.

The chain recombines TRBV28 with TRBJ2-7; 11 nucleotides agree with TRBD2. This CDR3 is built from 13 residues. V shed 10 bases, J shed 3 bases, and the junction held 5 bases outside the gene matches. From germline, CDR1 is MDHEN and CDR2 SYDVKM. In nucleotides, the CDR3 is TGTGCCACCATGGGGACTAGCGGCTACGAGCAGTACTTC. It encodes CATMGTSGYEQYF.

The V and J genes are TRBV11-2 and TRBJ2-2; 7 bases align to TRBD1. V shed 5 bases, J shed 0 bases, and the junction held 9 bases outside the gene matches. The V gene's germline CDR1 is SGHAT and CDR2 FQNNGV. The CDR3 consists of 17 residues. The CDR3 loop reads CASSQPSTGTNTGELFF. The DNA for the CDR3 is TGTGCCAGCAGCCAACCTTCGACAGGGACGAACACCGGGGAGCTGTTTTTT. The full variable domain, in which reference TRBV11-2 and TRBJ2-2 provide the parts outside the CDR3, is EAGVAQSPRYKIIEKRQSVAFWCNPISGHATLYWYQQILGQGPKLLIQFQNNGVVDDSQLPKDRFSAERLKGVDSTLKIQPAKLEDSAVYLCASSQPSTGTNTGELFFGEGSRLTVL.

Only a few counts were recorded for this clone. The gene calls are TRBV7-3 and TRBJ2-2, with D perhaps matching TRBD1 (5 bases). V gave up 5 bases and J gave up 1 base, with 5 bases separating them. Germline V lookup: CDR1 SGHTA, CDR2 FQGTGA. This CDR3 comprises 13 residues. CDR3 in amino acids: CASSDRNTGELFF. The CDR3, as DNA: TGTGCCAGCAGCGACAGGAACACCGGGGAGCTGTTTTTT.

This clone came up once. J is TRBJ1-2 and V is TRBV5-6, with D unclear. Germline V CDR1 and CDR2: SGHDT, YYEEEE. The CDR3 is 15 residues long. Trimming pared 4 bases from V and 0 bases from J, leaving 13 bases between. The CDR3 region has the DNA TGTGCCAGCAGCGGAGGTTGGGTTTCTAACTATGGCTACACCTTC. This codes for CASSGGWVSNYGYTF.

The CDR3 DNA sequence: TGTGCCAGTAGTATTCCCCGCTGGAGTGGTGGCTACACCTTC. This translates into CASSIPRWSGGYTF. The rearrangement links TRBV19 to TRBJ1-2; D is uncertain. The CDR3 consists of 14 residues. Germline V gene lookup returns CDR1 LNHDA and CDR2 SQIVND (reference sequence). V lost 3 bases to trimming and J lost 7 bases, with 15 bases between them. Full variable domain (outside the CDR3, taken from reference TRBV19 and TRBJ1-2): DGGITQSPKYLFRKEGQNVTLSCEQNLNHDAMYWYRQDPGQGLRLIYYSQIVNDFQKGDIAEGYSVSREKKESFPLTVTSAQKNPTAFYLCASSIPRWSGGYTFGSGTRLTVV.

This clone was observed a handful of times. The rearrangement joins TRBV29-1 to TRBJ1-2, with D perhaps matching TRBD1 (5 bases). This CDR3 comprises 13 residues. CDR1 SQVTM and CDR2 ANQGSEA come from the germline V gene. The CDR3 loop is CAGGEGWGYGYTF. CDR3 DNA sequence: TGCGCCGGAGGGGAGGGGTGGGGGTATGGCTACACCTTC.

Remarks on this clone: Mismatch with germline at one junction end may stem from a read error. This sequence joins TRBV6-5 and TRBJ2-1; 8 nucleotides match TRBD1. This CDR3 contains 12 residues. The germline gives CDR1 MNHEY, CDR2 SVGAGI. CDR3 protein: CASSYSGTGMIF. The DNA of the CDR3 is TGTGCCAGCAGTTACTCTGGGACAGGAATGATCTTC.